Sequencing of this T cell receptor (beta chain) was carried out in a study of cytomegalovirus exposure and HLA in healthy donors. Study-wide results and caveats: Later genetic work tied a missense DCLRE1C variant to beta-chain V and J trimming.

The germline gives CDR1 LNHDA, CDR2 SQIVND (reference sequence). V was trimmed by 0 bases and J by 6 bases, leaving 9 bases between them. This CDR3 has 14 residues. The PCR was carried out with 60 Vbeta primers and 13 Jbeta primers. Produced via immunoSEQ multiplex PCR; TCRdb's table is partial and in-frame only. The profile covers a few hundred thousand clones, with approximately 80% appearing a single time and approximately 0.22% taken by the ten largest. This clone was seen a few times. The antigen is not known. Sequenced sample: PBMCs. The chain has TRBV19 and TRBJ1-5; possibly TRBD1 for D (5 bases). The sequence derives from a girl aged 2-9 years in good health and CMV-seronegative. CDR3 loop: CASSIDRDSQPQHF. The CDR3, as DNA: TGTGCCAGTAGTATAGATAGGGACTCTCAGCCCCAGCATTTT.